The next 3 T cell receptor beta chains were all read from a single sample in a study of T cell repertoires in cytomegalovirus infection. TCRdb re-derived calls from the reads in MiXCR, one entry per CDR3 protein. The profile covers 100,000 to 150,000 distinct CDR3 sequences, with roughly 9% appearing a single time and 10% taken by the ten largest. The source material was PBMCs. Source of these receptors: a human donor in good health (CMV status not recorded). Some clones in this sample may be carry-over from other donors' samples.

This clonotype showed up many times. The chain carries TRBV12-3 or TRBV12-4 and TRBJ1-2, with D possibly matching TRBD1 (5 bases). The CDR3 sequence is 16 residues long. The V and J ends lost 0 bases and 3 bases respectively, with 14 bases between them. The CDR3, as DNA: TGTGCCAGCAGTTTAGCATCCATCCCGGGGGACTATGGCTACACCTTC. It encodes CASSLASIPGDYGYTF.

In this sample, this clonotype turned up many times. The chain recombines TRBV7-9 with TRBJ2-5; possibly TRBD2 for D (6 bases). The germline gives CDR1 SEHNR, CDR2 FQNEAQ (reference sequence). V lost 7 bases and J lost 5, with 11 bases in between. CDR3 size: 12 residues. For the CDR3, the DNA is TGTGCCAGCAAAACCGGAGGGGAGACCCAGTACTTC. This sequence encodes CASKTGGETQYF.

This clonotype has at least ten counts. The V call is TRBV5-1, the J call TRBJ1-1, with 7 bases fitting TRBD1. V shed 4 bases and J 2 bases; nucleotides not matched to a gene: 8. This CDR3 spans 15 amino acids. Germline lookup yields CDR1 SGHRS and CDR2 YFSETQ. The CDR3 nucleotides are TGCGCCAGCAGCATCGCCGGGACAGTTAACACTGAAGCTTTCTTT. Translation gives CASSIAGTVNTEAFF.